This TCR beta chain was sequenced in a study of tumor-infiltrating lymphocytes in oesophageal squamous cell carcinoma. This clonotype was counted ten times or more. A single record per CDR3 protein comes from TCRdb applying MiXCR to the PCR reads. The profile shows 15,000 to 20,000 distinct CDR3 sequences, around 39% of them singletons. With 5 bases removed from V and 11 bases from J, the gap between germline ends came to 19 bases. CDR3 length: 15 amino acids. Germline V gene lookup returns CDR1 SGHAT and CDR2 FQDESV (reference sequence). The chain is built from TRBV11-1 and TRBJ2-6, with D perhaps matching TRBD1 (6 bases). The material sequenced was esophageal tumor tissue. The TCR was taken from a male donor with esophageal squamous cell carcinoma. Here the CDR3 DNA reads TGTGCCAGCAGCGGAGGTCCGGGACAATCATACGTCCTGACTTTC. This codes for CASSGGPGQSYVLTF.